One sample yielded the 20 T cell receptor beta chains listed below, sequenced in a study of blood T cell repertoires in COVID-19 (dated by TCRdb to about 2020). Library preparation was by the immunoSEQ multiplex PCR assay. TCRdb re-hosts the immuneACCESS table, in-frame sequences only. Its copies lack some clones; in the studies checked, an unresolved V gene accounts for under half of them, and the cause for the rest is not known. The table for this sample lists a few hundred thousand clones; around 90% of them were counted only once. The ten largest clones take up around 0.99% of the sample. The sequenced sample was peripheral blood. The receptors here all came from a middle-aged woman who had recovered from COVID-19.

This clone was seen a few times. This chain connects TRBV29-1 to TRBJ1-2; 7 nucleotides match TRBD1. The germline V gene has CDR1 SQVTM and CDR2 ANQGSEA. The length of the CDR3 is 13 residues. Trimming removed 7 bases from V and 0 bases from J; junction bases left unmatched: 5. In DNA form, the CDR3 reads TGCAGCGGGGGGACAGCCACTAACTATGGCTACACCTTC. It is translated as CSGGTATNYGYTF.

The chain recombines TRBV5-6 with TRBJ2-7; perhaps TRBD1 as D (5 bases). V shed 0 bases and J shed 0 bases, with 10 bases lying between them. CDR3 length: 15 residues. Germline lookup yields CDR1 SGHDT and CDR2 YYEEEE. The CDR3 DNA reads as TGTGCCAGCAGCTTGGTCCCAGGGTCCTCCTACGAGCAGTACTTC. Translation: CASSLVPGSSYEQYF.

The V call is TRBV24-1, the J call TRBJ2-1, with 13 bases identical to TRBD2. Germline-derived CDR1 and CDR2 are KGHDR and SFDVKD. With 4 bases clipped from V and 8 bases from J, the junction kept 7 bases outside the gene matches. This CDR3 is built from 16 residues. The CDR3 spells CATSDPGLAGTHEQFF. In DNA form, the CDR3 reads TGTGCCACCAGTGACCCGGGACTAGCGGGAACCCATGAGCAGTTCTTC.

CDR3 nucleotide sequence: TGCGCCAGCAGCCAAGACCCGGGAATAATCACAGATACGCAGTATTTT. The encoded protein is CASSQDPGIITDTQYF. The chain joins TRBV4-1 to TRBJ2-3, with D perhaps TRBD2 (5 bases). CDR3 length: 16 amino acids. Germline CDR1 and CDR2: MGHRA and YSYEKL. Trimming removed 0 bases from V and 2 bases from J, with 12 bases in between.

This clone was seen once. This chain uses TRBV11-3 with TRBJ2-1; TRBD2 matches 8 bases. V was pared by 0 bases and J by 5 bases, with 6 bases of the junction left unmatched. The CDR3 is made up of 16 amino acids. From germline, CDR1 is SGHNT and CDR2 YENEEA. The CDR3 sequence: CASSLDLAGRHNEQFF. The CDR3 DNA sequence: TGTGCCAGCAGCTTAGATCTAGCGGGCCGTCACAATGAGCAGTTCTTC. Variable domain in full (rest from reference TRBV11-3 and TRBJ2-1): EAGVVQSPRYKIIEKKQPVAFWCNPISGHNTLYWYLQNLGQGPELLIRYENEEAVDDSQLPKDRFSAERLKGVDSTLKIQPAELGDSAVYLCASSLDLAGRHNEQFFGPGTRLTVL.

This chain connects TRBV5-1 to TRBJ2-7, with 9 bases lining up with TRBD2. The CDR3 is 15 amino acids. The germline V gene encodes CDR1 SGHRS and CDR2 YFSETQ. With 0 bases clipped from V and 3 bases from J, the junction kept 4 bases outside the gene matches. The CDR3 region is CASSLGLAGNYEQYF. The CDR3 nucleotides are TGCGCCAGCAGCTTGGGGCTAGCGGGAAACTACGAGCAGTACTTC.

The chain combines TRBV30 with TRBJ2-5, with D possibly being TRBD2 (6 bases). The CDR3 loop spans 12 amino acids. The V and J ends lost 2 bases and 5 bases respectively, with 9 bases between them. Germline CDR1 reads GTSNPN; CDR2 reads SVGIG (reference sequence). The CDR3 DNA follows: TGTGCCTGGAGTTCTGGGGGGGAGACCCAGTACTTC. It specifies CAWSSGGETQYF.

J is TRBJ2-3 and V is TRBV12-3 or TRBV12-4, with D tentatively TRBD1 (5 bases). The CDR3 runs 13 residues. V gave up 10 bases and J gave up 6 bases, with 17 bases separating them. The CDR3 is CATLGPPRDTQYF. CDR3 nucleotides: TGTGCCACCCTGGGGCCACCCCGGGATACGCAGTATTTT.

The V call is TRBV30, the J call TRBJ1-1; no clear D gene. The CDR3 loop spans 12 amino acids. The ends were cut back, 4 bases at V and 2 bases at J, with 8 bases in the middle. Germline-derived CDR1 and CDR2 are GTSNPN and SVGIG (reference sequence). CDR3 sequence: CAWMRANTEAFF. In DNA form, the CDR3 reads TGTGCCTGGATGCGGGCAAACACTGAAGCTTTCTTT.

The CDR3 DNA follows: TGTGCCAGCAGTGACCCCAGAGGGGGCGACACTGAAGCTTTCTTT. Translation gives CASSDPRGGDTEAFF. The chain links TRBV25-1 to TRBJ1-1; 7 nucleotides line up with TRBD1. The germline gives CDR1 MGHDK, CDR2 SYGVNS. This CDR3 spans 15 amino acids. Germline trimming cut 3 bases from V and 3 bases from J; bases unmatched to any gene: 7.

The CDR3 sequence is CASSPRGPPEQFF. DNA of the CDR3: TGTGCCAGCAGCCCGCGGGGACCCCCAGAGCAGTTCTTC. This chain connects TRBV9 to TRBJ2-1, with D tentatively TRBD2 (6 bases). The CDR3 extends over 13 amino acids. The germline CDR1 and CDR2 sequences are SGDLS and YYNGEE. Trimming shortened V by 4 bases and J by 10 bases, and 15 bases separated the two germline ends.

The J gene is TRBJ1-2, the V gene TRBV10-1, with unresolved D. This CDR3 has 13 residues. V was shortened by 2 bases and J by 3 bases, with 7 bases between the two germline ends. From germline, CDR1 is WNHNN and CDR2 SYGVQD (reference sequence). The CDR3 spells CASSEQMDYGYTF. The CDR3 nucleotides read TGCGCCAGCAGTGAGCAGATGGACTATGGCTACACCTTC.

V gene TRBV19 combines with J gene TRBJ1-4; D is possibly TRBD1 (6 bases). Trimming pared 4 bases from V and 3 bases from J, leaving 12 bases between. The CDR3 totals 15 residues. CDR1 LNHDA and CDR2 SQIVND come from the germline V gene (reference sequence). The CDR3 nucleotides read TGTGCCAGTAGTACCCAGGGGCAGGCTAATGAAAAACTGTTTTTT. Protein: CASSTQGQANEKLFF.

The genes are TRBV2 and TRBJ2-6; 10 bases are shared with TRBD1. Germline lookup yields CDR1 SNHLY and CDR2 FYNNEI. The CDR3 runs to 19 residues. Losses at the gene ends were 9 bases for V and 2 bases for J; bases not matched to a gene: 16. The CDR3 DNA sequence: TGTGCCAGACTCACAACCCCGGGGACAGGGGTGCCTGGGGCCAACGTCCTGACTTTC. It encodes CARLTTPGTGVPGANVLTF.

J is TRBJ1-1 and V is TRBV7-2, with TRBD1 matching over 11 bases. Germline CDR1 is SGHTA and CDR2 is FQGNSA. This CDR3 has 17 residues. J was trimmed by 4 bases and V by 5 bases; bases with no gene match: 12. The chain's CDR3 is CASSPRSGTGGGTEAFF. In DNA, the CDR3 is TGTGCCAGCAGCCCCCGAAGTGGGACAGGGGGGGGCACTGAAGCTTTCTTT. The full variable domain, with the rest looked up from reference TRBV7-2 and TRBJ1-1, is GAGVSQSPSNKVTEKGKDVELRCDPISGHTALYWYRQSLGQGLEFLIYFQGNSAPDKSGLPSDRFSAERTGGSVSTLTIQRTQQEDSAVYLCASSPRSGTGGGTEAFFGQGTRLTVV.

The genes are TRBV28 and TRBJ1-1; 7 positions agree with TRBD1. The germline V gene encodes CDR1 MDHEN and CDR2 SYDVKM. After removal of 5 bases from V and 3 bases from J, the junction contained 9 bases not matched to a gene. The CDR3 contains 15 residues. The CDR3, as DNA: TGTGCCAGCAGTCCCCGACAGGGAACGGACACTGAAGCTTTCTTT. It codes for CASSPRQGTDTEAFF.

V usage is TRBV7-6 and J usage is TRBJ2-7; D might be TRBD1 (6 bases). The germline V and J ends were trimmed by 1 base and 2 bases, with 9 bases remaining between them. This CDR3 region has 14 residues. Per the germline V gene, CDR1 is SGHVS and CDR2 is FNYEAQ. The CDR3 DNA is TGTGCCAGCAGCTTAGGGACAGCCACCTACGAGCAGTACTTC. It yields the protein CASSLGTATYEQYF.

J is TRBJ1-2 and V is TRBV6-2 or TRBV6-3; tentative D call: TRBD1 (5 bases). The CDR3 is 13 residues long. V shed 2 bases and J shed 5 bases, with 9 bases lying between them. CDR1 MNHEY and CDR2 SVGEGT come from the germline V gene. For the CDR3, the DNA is TGTGCCAGCAGTTACCCGACAGAGTATGGCTACACCTTC. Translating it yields CASSYPTEYGYTF.

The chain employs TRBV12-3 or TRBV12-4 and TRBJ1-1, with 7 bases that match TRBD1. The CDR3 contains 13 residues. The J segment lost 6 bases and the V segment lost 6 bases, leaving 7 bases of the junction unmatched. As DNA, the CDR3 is TGTGCCAGCAGCCCGGGACAGCCCCCTGAAGCTTTCTTT. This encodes CASSPGQPPEAFF.

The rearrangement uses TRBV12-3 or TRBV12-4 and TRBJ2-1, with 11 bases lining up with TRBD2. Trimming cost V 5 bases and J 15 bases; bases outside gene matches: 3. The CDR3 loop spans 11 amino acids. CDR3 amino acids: CASSPGTSGFF. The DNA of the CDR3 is TGTGCCAGCAGTCCGGGGACTAGCGGGTTCTTC.